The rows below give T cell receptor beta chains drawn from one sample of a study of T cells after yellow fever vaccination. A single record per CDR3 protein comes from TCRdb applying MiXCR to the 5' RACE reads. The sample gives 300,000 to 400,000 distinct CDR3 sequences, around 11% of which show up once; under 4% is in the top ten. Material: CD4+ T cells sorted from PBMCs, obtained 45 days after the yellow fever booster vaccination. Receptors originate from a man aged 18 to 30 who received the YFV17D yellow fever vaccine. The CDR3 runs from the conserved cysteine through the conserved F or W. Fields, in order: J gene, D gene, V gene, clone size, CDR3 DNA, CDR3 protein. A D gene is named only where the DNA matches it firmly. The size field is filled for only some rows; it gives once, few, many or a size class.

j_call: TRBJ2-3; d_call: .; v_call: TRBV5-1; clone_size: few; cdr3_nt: TGCGCCAGCAAAAGTATGCCTAGCACAGATACGCAGTATTTT; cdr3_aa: CASKSMPSTDTQYF
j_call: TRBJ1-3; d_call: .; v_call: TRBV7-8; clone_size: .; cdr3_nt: TGTGCCAGCAGTCAGTCCCCGCAGGGAACGTTTGGCACCATATATTTT; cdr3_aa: CASSQSPQGTFGTIYF
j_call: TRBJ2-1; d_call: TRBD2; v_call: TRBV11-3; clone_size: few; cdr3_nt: TGTGCCAGCAGCCGGGGACTAGCGGGGGGCTACAATGAGCAGTTCTTC; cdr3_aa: CASSRGLAGGYNEQFF
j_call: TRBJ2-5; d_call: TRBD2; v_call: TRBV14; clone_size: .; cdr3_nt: TGTGCCAGCAGCCATGGACTAGCCGGAGAGACCCAGTACTTC; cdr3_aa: CASSHGLAGETQYF
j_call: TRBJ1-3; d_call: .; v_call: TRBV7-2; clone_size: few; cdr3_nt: TGTGCCAGCAGCTTAGCGGCAAATCCTGGAAACACCATATATTTT; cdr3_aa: CASSLAANPGNTIYF
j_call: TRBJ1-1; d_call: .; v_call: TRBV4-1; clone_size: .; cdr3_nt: TGCGCCAGCAGCCACCCTGCAGGGCTGAACACTGAAGCTTTCTTT; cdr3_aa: CASSHPAGLNTEAFF
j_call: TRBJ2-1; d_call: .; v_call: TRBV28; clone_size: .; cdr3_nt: TGTGCCAGCAGTTTCTACGGGTCTTACAATGAGCAGTTCTTC; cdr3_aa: CASSFYGSYNEQFF
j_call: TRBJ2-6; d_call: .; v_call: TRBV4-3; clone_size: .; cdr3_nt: TGCGCCAGCAGTGGGGGTGTGTGGCGCTCTGGGGCCAACGTCCTGACTTTC; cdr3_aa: CASSGGVWRSGANVLTF
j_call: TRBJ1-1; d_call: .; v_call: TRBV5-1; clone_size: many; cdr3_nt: TGCGCCAGCAGCTCACACAGGACTGCTGACACTGAAGCTTTCTTT; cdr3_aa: CASSSHRTADTEAFF
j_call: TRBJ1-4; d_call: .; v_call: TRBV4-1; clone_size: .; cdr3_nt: TGCGCCAGCAGCTCCACAACTGAGGTCGAAAAACTGTTTTTT; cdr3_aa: CASSSTTEVEKLFF
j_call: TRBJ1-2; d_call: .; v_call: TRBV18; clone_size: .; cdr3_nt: TGTGCCAGCTCCCCACCGGCGGGCAGATTAGCTAACTATGGCTACACCTTC; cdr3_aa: CASSPPAGRLANYGYTF
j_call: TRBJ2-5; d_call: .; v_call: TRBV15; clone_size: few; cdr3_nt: TGTGCCACCAGCCTAGGAGGGGACGTAGAGACCCAGTACTTC; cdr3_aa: CATSLGGDVETQYF
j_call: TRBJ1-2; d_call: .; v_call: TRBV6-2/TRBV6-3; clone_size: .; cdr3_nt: TGTGCCAGCAGTTACTCGACGGACAACTATGGCTACACCTTC; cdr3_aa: CASSYSTDNYGYTF
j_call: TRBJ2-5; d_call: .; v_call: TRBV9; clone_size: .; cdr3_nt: TGTGCCAGCAGCGTAGGGGGTCGTATCCAGATGGGGACCCAGTACTTC; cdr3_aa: CASSVGGRIQMGTQYF
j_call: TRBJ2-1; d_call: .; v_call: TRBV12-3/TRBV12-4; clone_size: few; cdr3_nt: TGTGCCAGCTCACATCGACAGGGAGGCAATGAGCAGTTCTTC; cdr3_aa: CASSHRQGGNEQFF
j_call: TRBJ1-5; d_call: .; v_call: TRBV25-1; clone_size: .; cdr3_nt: TGTGCCAGCAGTGAATATCGGGGGCCCCAGCATTTT; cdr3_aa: CASSEYRGPQHF
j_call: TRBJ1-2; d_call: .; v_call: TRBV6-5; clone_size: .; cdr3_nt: TGTGCCAGCAGTTTGGACAGCTACTATGGCTACACCTTC; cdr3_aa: CASSLDSYYGYTF